The text below deals with one TCR beta chain. As yet, its antigen is unknown. This sample was included in a study of a mutant IDH1 vaccine in newly diagnosed glioma. Sequencing was performed with immunoSEQ multiplex PCR; in TCRdb, only in-frame clones are kept and a portion is missing. The table records just over 60,000 clones, roughly four fifths of them present only once. This CDR3 has 15 residues. V was cut by 6 bases and J by 0 bases, with 11 bases left in between. CDR1 is MNHNY, CDR2 SVGAGI, per germline (reference sequence). The sample's time point: week 47, end of study. Vaccination comprised doses that each held 300 ug of mutant IDH1 20-mer peptide, plus topical imiquimod.

The starting material was PBMCs, obtained from a glioma patient whose treatment included an IDH1 peptide vaccine. The receptor comes from a man younger than 40 with glioma. The chain recombines TRBV6-6 with TRBJ1-4; no clear D gene. CDR3 amino acids: CASSFRAATNEKLFF. In DNA, the CDR3 is TGTGCCAGCAGCTTTCGGGCGGCAACTAATGAAAAACTGTTTTTT.